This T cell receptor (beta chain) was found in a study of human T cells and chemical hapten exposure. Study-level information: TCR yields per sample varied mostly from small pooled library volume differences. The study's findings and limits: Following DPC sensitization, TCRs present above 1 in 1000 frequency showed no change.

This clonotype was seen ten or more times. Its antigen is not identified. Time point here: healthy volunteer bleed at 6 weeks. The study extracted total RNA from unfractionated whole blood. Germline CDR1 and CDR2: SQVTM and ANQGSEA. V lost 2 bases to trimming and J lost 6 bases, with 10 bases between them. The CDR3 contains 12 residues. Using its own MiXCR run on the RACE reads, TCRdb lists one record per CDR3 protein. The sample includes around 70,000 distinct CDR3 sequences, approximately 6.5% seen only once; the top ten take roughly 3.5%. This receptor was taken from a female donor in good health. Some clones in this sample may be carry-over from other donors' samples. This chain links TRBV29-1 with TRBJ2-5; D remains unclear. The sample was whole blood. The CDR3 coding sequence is TGCAGCGTTGAATTCAGTGAGAAGACCCAGTACTTC. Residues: CSVEFSEKTQYF.